Sequencing of this T cell receptor beta chain was carried out in a study of T cell responses to AZD1222 COVID-19 vaccine. Study findings and constraints: Spike-specific TCR depth and breadth grew after two AZD1222 doses.

With respect to this clone: Antigen: not known.

Assay used: immunoSEQ multiplex PCR; TCRdb lists only in-frame clones, some missing. The repertoire has 150,000 to 200,000 clones, over 90% of them found once; the top ten carry about 3.9%. The CDR3 runs 14 residues. Germline V gene sequence: CDR1 LNHDA, CDR2 SQIVND (reference sequence). Trimming removed 7 bases at V and 0 bases at J, with 11 bases between. The chain combines TRBV19 with TRBJ2-3; weak D call: TRBD2 (5 bases). The material was peripheral blood, obtained on day 0 of AZD1222 vaccination. This TCR derives from an adult in good health. The CDR3 loop is CASNWRQSTDTQYF. The CDR3 region has the DNA TGTGCCAGTAACTGGAGGCAGAGCACAGATACGCAGTATTTT.